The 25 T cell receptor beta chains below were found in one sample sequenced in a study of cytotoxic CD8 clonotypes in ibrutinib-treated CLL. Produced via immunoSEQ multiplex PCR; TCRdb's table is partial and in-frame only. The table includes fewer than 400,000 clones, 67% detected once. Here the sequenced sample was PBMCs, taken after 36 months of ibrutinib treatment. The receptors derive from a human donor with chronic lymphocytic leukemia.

In nucleotides, the CDR3 is TGTGCCAGATGGGGCGAGACCCAGCATTTT. Protein sequence: CARWGETQHF. The chain carries TRBV6-4 and TRBJ1-5; D is perhaps TRBD1 (5 bases). Trimming cost V 9 bases and J 11 bases, with 11 bases left between them. CDR1 MRHNA and CDR2 SNTAGT come from the germline V gene. This CDR3 comprises 10 residues.

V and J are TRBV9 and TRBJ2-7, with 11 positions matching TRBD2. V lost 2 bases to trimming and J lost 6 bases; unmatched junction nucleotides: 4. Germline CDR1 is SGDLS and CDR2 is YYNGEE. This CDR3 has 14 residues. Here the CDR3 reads CASSVALAGAEQYF. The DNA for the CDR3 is TGTGCCAGCAGCGTTGCACTAGCGGGAGCCGAGCAGTACTTC.

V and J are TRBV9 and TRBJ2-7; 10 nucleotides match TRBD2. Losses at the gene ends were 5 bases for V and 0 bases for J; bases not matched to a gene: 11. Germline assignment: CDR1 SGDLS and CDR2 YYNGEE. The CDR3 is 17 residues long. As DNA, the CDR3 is TGTGCCAGCAGGCCCCGACTAGCGGGTATCCTCTCCTACGAGCAGTACTTC. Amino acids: CASRPRLAGILSYEQYF.

The CDR3 region has the DNA TGCAGTGCCGGGACGGGGGATACGCAGTATTTT. Translated, it gives CSAGTGDTQYF. The chain recombines TRBV20-1 with TRBJ2-3; D may match TRBD1 or TRBD2 (5 bases each). The ends were cut back, 6 bases at V and 6 bases at J, with 10 bases in the middle. This CDR3 is built from 11 residues. The V gene's germline CDR1 is DFQATT and CDR2 SNEGSKA (reference sequence).

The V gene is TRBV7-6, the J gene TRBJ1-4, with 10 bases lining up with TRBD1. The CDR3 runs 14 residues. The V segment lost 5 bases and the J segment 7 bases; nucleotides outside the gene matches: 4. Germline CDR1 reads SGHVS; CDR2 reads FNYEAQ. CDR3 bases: TGTGCCAGCAGCCAGGACAGGGGGAGTGAAAAACTGTTTTTT. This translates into CASSQDRGSEKLFF.

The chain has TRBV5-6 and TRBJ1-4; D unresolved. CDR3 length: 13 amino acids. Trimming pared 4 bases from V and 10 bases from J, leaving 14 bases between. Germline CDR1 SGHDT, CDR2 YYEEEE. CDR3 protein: CASSPRSSGKLFF. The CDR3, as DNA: TGTGCCAGCAGCCCCCGGAGTTCGGGAAAACTGTTTTTT.

CDR3 protein: CSVEDFRSQYF. The CDR3 region has the DNA TGCAGCGTTGAAGATTTCAGGTCCCAGTACTTC. V and J are TRBV29-1 and TRBJ2-5; no definite D call. Looked up from germline, CDR1 is SQVTM and CDR2 is ANQGSEA. The CDR3 loop spans 11 amino acids. V lost 0 bases and J lost 9, with 8 bases in between.

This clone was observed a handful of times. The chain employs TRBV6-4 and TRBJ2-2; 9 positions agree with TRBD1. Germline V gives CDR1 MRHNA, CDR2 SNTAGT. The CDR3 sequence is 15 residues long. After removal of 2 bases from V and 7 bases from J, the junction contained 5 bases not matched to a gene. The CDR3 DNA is TGTGCCAGCAGTGACAGGGGACAGGGTAACGGGGAGCTGTTTTTT. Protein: CASSDRGQGNGELFF.

CDR3 sequence (DNA): TGTGCCAGCAGCGCCGTTGGACAGGGGGCGCTTCGGTACGATGGCTACACCTTC. Amino acid sequence: CASSAVGQGALRYDGYTF. The rearrangement links TRBV2 to TRBJ1-2, with 11 bases fitting TRBD1. The V and J ends lost 6 bases and 6 bases, in that order; junction bases with no gene match: 18. Germline V gives CDR1 SNHLY, CDR2 FYNNEI. The CDR3 covers 18 residues.

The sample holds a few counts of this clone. The CDR3 here is CASSVTHSSLYEQYF. CDR3 in DNA: TGTGCCAGTAGTGTCACACACTCAAGCCTCTACGAGCAGTACTTC. The chain joins TRBV19 to TRBJ2-7, with unresolved D. The V end was cut by 5 bases, the J end by 3 bases, with 17 bases between. This CDR3 comprises 15 residues. CDR1 and CDR2 from the germline V gene are LNHDA and SQIVND (reference sequence).

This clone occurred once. In DNA, the CDR3 is TGCGCCAGCAGCCAGCATGTGTCATTGAACAGGGACCGCACCTACAATGAGCAGTTCTTC. This sequence encodes CASSQHVSLNRDRTYNEQFF. The rearrangement uses TRBV4-1 and TRBJ2-1, with D maybe TRBD1 (6 bases). CDR3 length: 20 amino acids. V was clipped by 3 bases and J by 2 bases, with 26 bases between them. Germline CDR1 and CDR2: MGHRA and YSYEKL.

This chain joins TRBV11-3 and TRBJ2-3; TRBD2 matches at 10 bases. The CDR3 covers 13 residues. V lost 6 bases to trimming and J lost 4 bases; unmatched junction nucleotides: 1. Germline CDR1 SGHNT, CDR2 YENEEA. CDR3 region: CASSLAGADTQYF. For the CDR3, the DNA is TGTGCCAGCAGTCTAGCGGGAGCAGATACGCAGTATTTT.

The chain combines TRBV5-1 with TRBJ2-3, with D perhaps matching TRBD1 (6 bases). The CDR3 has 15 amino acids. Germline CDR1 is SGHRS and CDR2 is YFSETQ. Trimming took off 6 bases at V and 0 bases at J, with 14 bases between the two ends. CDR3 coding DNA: TGCGCCAGCAAATACCCCAGGGGAAGCACAGATACGCAGTATTTT. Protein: CASKYPRGSTDTQYF.

The DNA for the CDR3 is TGCGCCAGCAGCTTAGAGTCGCGAGAGACCCAGTACTTC. Translated: CASSLESRETQYF. The chain recombines TRBV5-1 with TRBJ2-5; D is ambiguous. Trimming pared 2 bases from V and 4 bases from J, leaving 9 bases between. The CDR3 spans 13 residues. Per germline, CDR1 SGHRS and CDR2 YFSETQ.

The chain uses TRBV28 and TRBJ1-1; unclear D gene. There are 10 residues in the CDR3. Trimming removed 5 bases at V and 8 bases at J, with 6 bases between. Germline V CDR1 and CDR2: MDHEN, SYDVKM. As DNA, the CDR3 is TGTGCCAGCAGTCCGGGGGAAGCTTTCTTT. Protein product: CASSPGEAFF.

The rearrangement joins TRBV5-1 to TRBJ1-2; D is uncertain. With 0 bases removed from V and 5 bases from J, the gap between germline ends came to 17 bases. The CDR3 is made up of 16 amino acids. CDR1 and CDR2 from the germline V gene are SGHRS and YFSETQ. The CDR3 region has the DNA TGCGCCAGCAGCTTGGCTTCCCTACCGGGCCCGTATGGCTACACCTTC. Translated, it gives CASSLASLPGPYGYTF.

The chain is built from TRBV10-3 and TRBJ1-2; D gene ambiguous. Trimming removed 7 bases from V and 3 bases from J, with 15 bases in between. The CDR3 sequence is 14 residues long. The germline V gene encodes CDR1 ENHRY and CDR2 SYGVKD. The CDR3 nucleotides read TGTGCCATCACCCACGATGTTCGGGACTATGGCTACACCTTC. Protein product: CAITHDVRDYGYTF.

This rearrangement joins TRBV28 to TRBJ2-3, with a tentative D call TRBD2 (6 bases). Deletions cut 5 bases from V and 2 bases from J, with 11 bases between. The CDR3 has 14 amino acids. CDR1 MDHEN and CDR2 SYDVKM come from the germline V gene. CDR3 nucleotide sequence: TGTGCCAGCAGTCCTTGGGACTCCACAGATACGCAGTATTTT. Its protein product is CASSPWDSTDTQYF.

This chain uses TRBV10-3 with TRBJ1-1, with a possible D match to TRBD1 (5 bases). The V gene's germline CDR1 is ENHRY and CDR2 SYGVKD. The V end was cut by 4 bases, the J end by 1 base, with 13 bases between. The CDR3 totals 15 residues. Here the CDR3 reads CAISGVPGSNTEAFF. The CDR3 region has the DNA TGTGCCATCAGTGGGGTGCCAGGGTCGAACACTGAAGCTTTCTTT.

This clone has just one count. CDR3 bases: TGTGCCAGCAGTTTTTTTCCTACTAATGAGCAGTTCTTC. It codes for CASSFFPTNEQFF. The chain carries TRBV27 and TRBJ2-1; D unresolved. The V and J ends lost 3 bases and 7 bases respectively, with 10 bases between them. The CDR3 sequence is 13 residues long. Germline CDR1 and CDR2: MNHEY and SMNVEV (reference sequence).

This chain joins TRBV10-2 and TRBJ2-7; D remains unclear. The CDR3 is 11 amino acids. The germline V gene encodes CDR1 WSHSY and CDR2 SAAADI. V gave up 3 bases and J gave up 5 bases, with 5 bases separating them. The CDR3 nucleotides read TGCGCCAGCAGTGATCGGGACGAGCAGTACTTC. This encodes CASSDRDEQYF.

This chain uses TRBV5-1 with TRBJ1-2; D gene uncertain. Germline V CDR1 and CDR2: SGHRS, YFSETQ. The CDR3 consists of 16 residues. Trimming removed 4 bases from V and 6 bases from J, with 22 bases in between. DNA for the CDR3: TGCGCCAGCAGCGTTACTGTGACAATCGGGGAACATGGCTACACCTTC. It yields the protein CASSVTVTIGEHGYTF.

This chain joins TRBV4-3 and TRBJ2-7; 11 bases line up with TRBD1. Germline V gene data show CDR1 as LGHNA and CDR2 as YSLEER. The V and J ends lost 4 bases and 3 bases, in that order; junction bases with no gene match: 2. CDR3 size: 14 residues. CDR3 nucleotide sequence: TGCGCCAGCAGCCCCGGGACAGGGGGCTACGAGCAGTACTTC. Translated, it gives CASSPGTGGYEQYF.

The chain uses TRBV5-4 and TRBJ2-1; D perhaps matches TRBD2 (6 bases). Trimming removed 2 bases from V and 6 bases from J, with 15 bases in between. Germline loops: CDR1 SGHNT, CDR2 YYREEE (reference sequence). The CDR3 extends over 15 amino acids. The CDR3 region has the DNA TGTGCCAGCAGCTTCCGGGACTCCACACTCAATGAGCAGTTCTTC. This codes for CASSFRDSTLNEQFF.

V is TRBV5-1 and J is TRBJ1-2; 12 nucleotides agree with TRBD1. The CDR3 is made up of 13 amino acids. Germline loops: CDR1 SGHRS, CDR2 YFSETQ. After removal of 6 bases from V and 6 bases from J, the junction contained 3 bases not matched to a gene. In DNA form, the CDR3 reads TGCGCCAGCATCGGGACAGGGGGCAATGGCTACACCTTC. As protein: CASIGTGGNGYTF. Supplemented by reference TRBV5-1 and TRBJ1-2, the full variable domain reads KAGVTQTPRYLIKTRGQQVTLSCSPISGHRSVSWYQQTPGQGLQFLFEYFSETQRNKGNFPGRFSGRQFSNSRSEMNVSTLELGDSALYLCASIGTGGNGYTFGSGTRLTVV.